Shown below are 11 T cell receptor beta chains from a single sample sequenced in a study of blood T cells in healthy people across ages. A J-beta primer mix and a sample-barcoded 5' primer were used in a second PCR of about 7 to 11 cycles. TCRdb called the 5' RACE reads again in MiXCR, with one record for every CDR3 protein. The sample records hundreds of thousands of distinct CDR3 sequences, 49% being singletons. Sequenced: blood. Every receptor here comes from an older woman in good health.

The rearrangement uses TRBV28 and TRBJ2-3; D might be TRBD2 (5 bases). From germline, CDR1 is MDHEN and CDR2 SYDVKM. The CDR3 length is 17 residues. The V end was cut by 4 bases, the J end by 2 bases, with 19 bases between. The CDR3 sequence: CASSSQEVTYYTDTQYF. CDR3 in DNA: TGTGCCAGCAGTTCCCAGGAGGTCACGTATTACACAGATACGCAGTATTTT. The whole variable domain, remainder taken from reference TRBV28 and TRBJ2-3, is DVKVTQSSRYLVKRTGEKVFLECVQDMDHENMFWYRQDPGLGLRLIYFSYDVKMKEKGDIPEGYSVSREKKERFSLILESASTNQTSMYLCASSSQEVTYYTDTQYFGPGTRLTVL.

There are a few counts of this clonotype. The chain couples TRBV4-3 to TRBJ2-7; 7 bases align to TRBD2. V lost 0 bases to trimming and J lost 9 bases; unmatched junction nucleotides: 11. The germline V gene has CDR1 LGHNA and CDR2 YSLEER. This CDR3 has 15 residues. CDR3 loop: CASSQDFGGSRAQYF. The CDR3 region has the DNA TGCGCCAGCAGCCAAGATTTCGGCGGGAGCCGCGCGCAGTACTTC.

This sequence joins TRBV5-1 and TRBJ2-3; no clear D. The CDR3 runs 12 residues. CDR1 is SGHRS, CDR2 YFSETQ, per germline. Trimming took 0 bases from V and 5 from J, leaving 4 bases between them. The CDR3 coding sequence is TGCGCCAGCAGCTTGGCAGTAGATACGCAGTATTTT. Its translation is CASSLAVDTQYF.

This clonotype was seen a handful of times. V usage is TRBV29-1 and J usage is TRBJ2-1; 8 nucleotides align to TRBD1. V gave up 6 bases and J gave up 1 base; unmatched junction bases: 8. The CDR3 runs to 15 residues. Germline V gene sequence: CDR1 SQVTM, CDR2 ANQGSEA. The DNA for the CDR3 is TGCAGCGTGGCTACAGGGGGGAGTTCCTACAATGAGCAGTTCTTC. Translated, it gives CSVATGGSSYNEQFF.

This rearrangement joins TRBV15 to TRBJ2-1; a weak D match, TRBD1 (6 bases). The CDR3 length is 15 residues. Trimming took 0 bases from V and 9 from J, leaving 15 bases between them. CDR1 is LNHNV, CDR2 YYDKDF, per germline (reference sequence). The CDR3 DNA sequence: TGTGCCACCAGCAGAGATCCAGGGGTCGAGGGTGAGCAGTTCTTC. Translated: CATSRDPGVEGEQFF.

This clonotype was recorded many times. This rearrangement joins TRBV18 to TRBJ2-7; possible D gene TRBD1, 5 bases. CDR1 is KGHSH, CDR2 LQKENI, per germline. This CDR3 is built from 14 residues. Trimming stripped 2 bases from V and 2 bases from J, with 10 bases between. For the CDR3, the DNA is TGTGCCAGCTCACCAATAGGGGAAGCCTACGAGCAGTACTTC. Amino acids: CASSPIGEAYEQYF.

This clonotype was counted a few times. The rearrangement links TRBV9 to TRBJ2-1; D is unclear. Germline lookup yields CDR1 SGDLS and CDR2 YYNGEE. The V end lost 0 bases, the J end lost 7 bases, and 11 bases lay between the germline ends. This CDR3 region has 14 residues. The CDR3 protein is CASSVVGPSNEQFF. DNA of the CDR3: TGTGCCAGCAGCGTAGTTGGGCCGAGTAATGAGCAGTTCTTC.

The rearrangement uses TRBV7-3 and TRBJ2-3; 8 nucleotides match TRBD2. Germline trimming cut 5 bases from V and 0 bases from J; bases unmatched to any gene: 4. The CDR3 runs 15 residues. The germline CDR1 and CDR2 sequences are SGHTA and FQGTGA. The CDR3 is CASSQLAGSTDTQYF. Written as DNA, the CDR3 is TGTGCCAGCAGCCAATTAGCGGGGAGCACAGATACGCAGTATTTT. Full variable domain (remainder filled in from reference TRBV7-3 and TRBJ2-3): GAGVSQTPSNKVTEKGKYVELRCDPISGHTALYWYRQSLGQGPEFLIYFQGTGAADDSGLPNDRFFAVRPEGSVSTLKIQRTERGDSAVYLCASSQLAGSTDTQYFGPGTRLTVL.

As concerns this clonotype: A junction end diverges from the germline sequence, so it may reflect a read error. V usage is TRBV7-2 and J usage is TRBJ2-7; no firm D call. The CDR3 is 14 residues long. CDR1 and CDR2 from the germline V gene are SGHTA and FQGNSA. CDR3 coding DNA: TGTGCCTGCAGCCTAAGACTCTTTTCCTACGAGCAGTACTTC. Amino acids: CACSLRLFSYEQYF. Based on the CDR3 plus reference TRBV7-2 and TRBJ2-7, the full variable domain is GAGVSQSPSNKVTEKGKDVELRCDPISGHTALYWYRQSLGQGLEFLIYFQGNSAPDKSGLPSDRFSAERTGGSVSTLTIQRTQQEDSAVYLCACSLRLFSYEQYFGPGTRLTVT.

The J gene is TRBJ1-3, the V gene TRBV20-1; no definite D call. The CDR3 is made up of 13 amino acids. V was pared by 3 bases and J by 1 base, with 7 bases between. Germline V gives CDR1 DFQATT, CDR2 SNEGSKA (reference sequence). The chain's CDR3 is CSARSDSGNTIYF. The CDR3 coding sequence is TGCAGTGCTAGGTCGGATTCTGGAAACACCATATATTTT.

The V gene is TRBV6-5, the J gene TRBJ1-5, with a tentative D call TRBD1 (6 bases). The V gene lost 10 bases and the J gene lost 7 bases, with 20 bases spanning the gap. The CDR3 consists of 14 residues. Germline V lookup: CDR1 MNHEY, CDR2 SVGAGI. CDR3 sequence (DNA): TGTGCCACTCACCCAACAGGGAACCGACAGCCCCAGCATTTT. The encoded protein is CATHPTGNRQPQHF.